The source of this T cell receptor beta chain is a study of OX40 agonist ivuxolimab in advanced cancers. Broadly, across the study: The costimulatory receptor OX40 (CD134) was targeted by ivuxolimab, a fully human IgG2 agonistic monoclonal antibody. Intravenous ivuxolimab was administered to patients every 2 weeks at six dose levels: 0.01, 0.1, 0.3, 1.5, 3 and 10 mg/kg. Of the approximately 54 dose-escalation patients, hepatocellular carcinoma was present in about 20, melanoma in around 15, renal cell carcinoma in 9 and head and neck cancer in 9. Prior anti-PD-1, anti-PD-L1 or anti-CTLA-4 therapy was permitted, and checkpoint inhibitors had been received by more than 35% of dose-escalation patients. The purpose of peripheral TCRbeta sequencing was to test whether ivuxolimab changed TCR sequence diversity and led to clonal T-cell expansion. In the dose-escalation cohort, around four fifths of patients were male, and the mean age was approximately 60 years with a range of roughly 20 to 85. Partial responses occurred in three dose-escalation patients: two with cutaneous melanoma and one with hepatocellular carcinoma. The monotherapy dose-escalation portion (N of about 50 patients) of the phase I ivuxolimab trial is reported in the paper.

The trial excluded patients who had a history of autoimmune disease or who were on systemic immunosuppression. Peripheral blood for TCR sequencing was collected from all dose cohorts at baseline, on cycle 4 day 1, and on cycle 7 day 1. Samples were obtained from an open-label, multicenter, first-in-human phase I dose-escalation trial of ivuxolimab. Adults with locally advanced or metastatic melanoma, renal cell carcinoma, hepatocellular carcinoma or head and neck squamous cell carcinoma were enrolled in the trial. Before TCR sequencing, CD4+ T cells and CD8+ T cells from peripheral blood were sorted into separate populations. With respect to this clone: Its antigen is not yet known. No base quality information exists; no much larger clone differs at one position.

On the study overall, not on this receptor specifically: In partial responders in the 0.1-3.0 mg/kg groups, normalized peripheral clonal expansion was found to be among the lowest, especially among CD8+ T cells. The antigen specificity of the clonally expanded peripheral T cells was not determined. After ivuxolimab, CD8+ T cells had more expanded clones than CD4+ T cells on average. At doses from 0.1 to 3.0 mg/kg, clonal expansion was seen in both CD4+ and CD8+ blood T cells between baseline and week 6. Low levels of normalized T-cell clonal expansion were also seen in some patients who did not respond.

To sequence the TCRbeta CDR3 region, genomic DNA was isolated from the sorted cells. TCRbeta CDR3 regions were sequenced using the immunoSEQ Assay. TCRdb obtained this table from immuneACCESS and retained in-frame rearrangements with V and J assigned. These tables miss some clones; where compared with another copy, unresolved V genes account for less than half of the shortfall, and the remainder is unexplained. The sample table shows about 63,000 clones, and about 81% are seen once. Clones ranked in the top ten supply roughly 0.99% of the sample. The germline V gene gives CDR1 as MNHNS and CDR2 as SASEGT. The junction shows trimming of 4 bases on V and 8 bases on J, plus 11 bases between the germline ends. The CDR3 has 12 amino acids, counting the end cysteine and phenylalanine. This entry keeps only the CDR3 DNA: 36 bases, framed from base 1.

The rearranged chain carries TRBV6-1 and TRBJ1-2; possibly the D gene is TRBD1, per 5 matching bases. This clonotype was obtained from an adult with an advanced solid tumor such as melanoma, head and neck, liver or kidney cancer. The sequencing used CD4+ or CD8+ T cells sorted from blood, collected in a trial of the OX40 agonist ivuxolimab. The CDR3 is CASSGQIGGYTF. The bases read TGTGCCAGCAGTGGACAGATCGGGGGCTACACCTTC.